Listed here is a single T cell receptor (beta chain). This entry comes from a study of cytomegalovirus exposure and HLA in healthy donors. PCR used 60 Vbeta primers and 13 Jbeta primers. Clones were sequenced by immunoSEQ multiplex PCR, and TCRdb holds only the in-frame ones, with some missing. The sample records roughly 150,000 clones, approximately 9% being singletons. Per germline, CDR1 LGHNA and CDR2 YSLEER. The CDR3 runs 17 residues. This sequence originates from a male donor in good health and CMV-seronegative. This chain joins TRBV4-3 and TRBJ2-5; weak D call: TRBD1 (5 bases). TRBJ2-7 matches the DNA end more closely, so the J call is doubtful. Input material: PBMCs. The CDR3 sequence: CASSQDFDSWTSYEQYF. In DNA, the CDR3 is TGCGCCAGCAGCCAAGATTTCGACAGCTGGACGTCCTACGAGCAGTACTTC.